The 23 T cell receptor beta chains in this list originate from one sample, sequenced in a study of radiation and T cells in renal cell carcinoma (dated by TCRdb to between 2020 and 2021). The time point tag for this specimen amounts to: blood 2 weeks post-SBRT. The sample's treatment or condition label, in plain terms: 15 Gy SBRT to primary tumor, nephrectomy 4 weeks later. Libraries were prepared through the immunoSEQ multiplex PCR assay. Here the immuneACCESS table is served through TCRdb, limited to in-frame sequences with V and J called. Missing clones are a known gap in these copies; in checked studies unresolved V genes cover under half, and the rest lacks a known reason. Counted in this sample were some 120,000 clones; around 85% of them appeared once. The ten largest clones capture roughly 5.9% of the sample. The sample in question was blood, obtained from a patient whose treatment included radiotherapy and nephrectomy. These receptors came from a man aged 45-60 years with renal cell carcinoma.

This clone was seen just once. This rearrangement joins TRBV6-5 to TRBJ1-1; TRBD1 matches at 7 bases. Trimming removed 2 bases from V and 4 bases from J; junction bases left unmatched: 4. The germline V gene encodes CDR1 MNHEY and CDR2 SVGAGI. The CDR3 extends over 14 amino acids. This CDR3 is CASSYGAGGTEAFF. The CDR3 DNA sequence: TGTGCCAGCAGTTACGGGGCAGGGGGCACTGAAGCTTTCTTT.

The chain employs TRBV6-5 and TRBJ1-3; possible D gene TRBD1, 6 bases. The CDR3 loop spans 15 amino acids. Trimming pared 7 bases from V and 0 bases from J, leaving 13 bases between. The V gene's germline CDR1 is MNHEY and CDR2 SVGAGI. DNA of the CDR3: TGTGCCAGCATAGGGAGGGGGGTCTCTGGAAACACCATATATTTT. Translated, it gives CASIGRGVSGNTIYF.

About this clone: A read error may produce the germline difference seen at one junction end. The chain joins TRBV7-9 to TRBJ1-1; TRBD1 matches at 7 bases. The CDR3 loop spans 15 amino acids. Per the germline V gene, CDR1 is SEHNR and CDR2 is FQNEAQ (reference sequence). The CDR3 sequence: CASSPGQSMNTEALF. The DNA of the CDR3 is TGTGCCAGCAGCCCGGGACAGAGCATGAACACTGAAGCTCTCTTT. The entire variable domain, with the rest obtained from reference TRBV7-9 and TRBJ1-1, is as follows: DTGVSQNPRHKITKRGQNVTFRCDPISEHNRLYWYRQTLGQGPEFLTYFQNEAQLEKSRLLSDRFSAERPKGSFSTLEIQRTEQGDSAMYLCASSPGQSMNTEALFGQGTRLTVV.

The gene calls are TRBV5-1 and TRBJ2-2; D tentatively reads TRBD1 or TRBD2 (5 bases each). This CDR3 is 13 amino acids long. Looked up from germline, CDR1 is SGHRS and CDR2 is YFSETQ. With 3 bases removed from V and 4 bases from J, the gap between germline ends came to 7 bases. CDR3 loop: CASSWDRTGELFF. In DNA, the CDR3 is TGCGCCAGCAGCTGGGACCGCACCGGGGAGCTGTTTTTT.

The gene calls are TRBV6-5 and TRBJ1-2; D is possibly TRBD1 (6 bases). V lost 2 bases and J 4 bases, leaving 14 bases between the germline ends. There are 15 residues in the CDR3. Germline V gene data show CDR1 as MNHEY and CDR2 as SVGAGI. CDR3 in amino acids: CASSYGGRRGYGYTF. DNA for the CDR3: TGTGCCAGCAGTTACGGGGGGCGCCGCGGCTATGGCTACACCTTC.

The CDR3 spells CASSPIPEGEAFF. The CDR3 coding sequence is TGTGCCAGCAGCCCGATACCGGAGGGTGAAGCTTTCTTT. The chain combines TRBV7-3 with TRBJ1-1; D remains unclear. This CDR3 has 13 residues. The ends were cut back, 5 bases at V and 7 bases at J, with 14 bases in the middle. Per germline, CDR1 SGHTA and CDR2 FQGTGA.

In nucleotides, the CDR3 is TGTGCCAGCAGTGAAGCTTCTTTTAGCGGGGGCAATGAGCAGTTCTTC. Translated: CASSEASFSGGNEQFF. This chain links TRBV2 with TRBJ2-1, with 9 bases fitting TRBD2. V dropped 0 bases and J dropped 6; count of bases not matched to a gene: 6. The germline V gene encodes CDR1 SNHLY and CDR2 FYNNEI. The CDR3 runs 16 residues.

This CDR3 is CATQKGAGPKANYEQYF. CDR3 in DNA: TGTGCCACCCAAAAAGGGGCAGGGCCGAAGGCCAACTACGAGCAGTACTTC. The V and J genes are TRBV19 and TRBJ2-7; a weak D match, TRBD1 (5 bases). Trimming stripped 10 bases from V and 3 bases from J, with 28 bases between. From germline, CDR1 is LNHDA and CDR2 SQIVND (reference sequence). This CDR3 comprises 17 residues.

The V gene is TRBV13, the J gene TRBJ2-5, with 9 positions matching TRBD1. The V gene's germline CDR1 is PRHDT and CDR2 FYEKMQ (reference sequence). V lost 5 bases, J lost 7 bases, and 8 bases stayed unmatched. This CDR3 has 14 residues. The CDR3 sequence is CASSPPADRGTQYF. The CDR3 DNA is TGTGCCAGCAGCCCCCCAGCGGACAGGGGGACCCAGTACTTC.

The chain combines TRBV27 with TRBJ2-2; D remains unclear. Germline V gene lookup returns CDR1 MNHEY and CDR2 SMNVEV (reference sequence). The CDR3 runs to 13 residues. Trimming removed 1 base at V and 5 bases at J, with 5 bases between. CDR3 sequence reads: CASSLFQTGELFF. The CDR3 DNA reads TGTGCCAGCAGTTTATTTCAGACCGGGGAGCTGTTTTTT.

The chain links TRBV30 to TRBJ1-2, with TRBD1 matching 9 bases. CDR3 length equals 12 residues. Per the germline V gene, CDR1 is GTSNPN and CDR2 is SVGIG (reference sequence). Germline trimming cut 3 bases from V and 10 bases from J; bases unmatched to any gene: 6. CDR3 protein: CAWSGTGWDYTF. The CDR3 DNA sequence: TGTGCCTGGAGCGGGACAGGGTGGGACTACACCTTC.

The DNA of the CDR3 is TGTGCCAGCAGCCCCGCGGGGATTTCCTACGAGCAGTACTTC. This translates into CASSPAGISYEQYF. This chain connects TRBV7-8 to TRBJ2-7; tentative D call: TRBD2 (6 bases). The CDR3 loop spans 14 amino acids. Germline V lookup: CDR1 SGHVS, CDR2 FQNEAQ. With 5 bases removed from V and 1 base from J, the gap between germline ends came to 12 bases.

This clone appeared a single time. The gene calls are TRBV7-9 and TRBJ2-2; D ambiguous. Germline CDR1 SEHNR, CDR2 FQNEAQ (reference sequence). The CDR3 spans 14 residues. Trimming pared 0 bases from V and 4 bases from J, leaving 6 bases between. For the CDR3, the DNA is TGTGCCAGCAGCTTAGCTATTCCCACCGGGGAGCTGTTTTTT. This codes for CASSLAIPTGELFF.

The V gene is TRBV23-1, the J gene TRBJ2-7; maybe TRBD1 (5 bases). TRBV23-1 carries the ORF label, with uncertain function. This CDR3 has 16 residues. V lost 1 base and J 7 bases, leaving 20 bases between the germline ends. The CDR3 DNA reads TGCGCCAGCAGTCAATTAGGTCGGGCAGGGTTCTGGGAGCAGTACTTC. Translation gives CASSQLGRAGFWEQYF.

This clone was observed a handful of times. The chain carries TRBV5-1 and TRBJ2-2, with TRBD1 identical over 7 bases. The CDR3 contains 14 residues. CDR1 is SGHRS, CDR2 YFSETQ, per germline. J lost 4 bases, V lost 4 bases, and 4 bases had no gene match. CDR3 sequence (DNA): TGCGCCAGCAGCCCGGGACAGTCCACCGGGGAGCTGTTTTTT. This encodes CASSPGQSTGELFF.

The chain combines TRBV7-2 with TRBJ1-6; D ambiguous. Between the trimmed V and J ends, which lost 1 base and 0 bases, there was a span of 4 bases. This CDR3 comprises 15 residues. Germline V gene data show CDR1 as SGHTA and CDR2 as FQGNSA. CDR3 sequence: CASSLESSYNSPLHF. The CDR3, as DNA: TGTGCCAGCAGCTTAGAGAGCTCCTATAATTCACCCCTCCACTTT.

The chain combines TRBV11-2 with TRBJ1-1, with D possibly matching TRBD1 (5 bases). Trimming left V 3 bases short and J 1 base short, with 9 bases between. This CDR3 comprises 14 residues. CDR1 and CDR2 (germline): SGHAT, FQNNGV. The CDR3 region is CASSFQGPNTEAFF. The CDR3 region has the DNA TGTGCCAGCAGCTTCCAGGGACCGAACACTGAAGCTTTCTTT.

The chain combines TRBV9 with TRBJ2-7; the D gene could be TRBD1 or TRBD2 (5 bases each). With 3 bases removed from V and 8 bases from J, the gap between germline ends came to 12 bases. The CDR3 is 12 amino acids. In germline, CDR1 is SGDLS, CDR2 YYNGEE. The CDR3 region is CASSALGPQQYF. The DNA for the CDR3 is TGTGCCAGCAGCGCGCTGGGACCCCAGCAGTACTTC.

The rearrangement links TRBV5-1 to TRBJ2-1; 10 nucleotides align to TRBD2. Germline V lookup: CDR1 SGHRS, CDR2 YFSETQ. Trimming cost V 0 bases and J 6 bases; bases outside gene matches: 6. This CDR3 has 16 amino acids. The CDR3 DNA follows: TGCGCCAGCAGCTTGGTCGGTAGCGGGAGGCTCAATGAGCAGTTCTTC. Translating it yields CASSLVGSGRLNEQFF.

This clone was recorded once. V usage is TRBV15 and J usage is TRBJ1-1, with D possibly being TRBD1 (6 bases). Germline V gene sequence: CDR1 LNHNV, CDR2 YYDKDF (reference sequence). The length of the CDR3 is 16 residues. V dropped 0 bases and J dropped 5 bases, with 16 bases sitting between them. CDR3 sequence: CATSRDPLRGRTEAFF. Here the CDR3 DNA reads TGTGCCACCAGCAGAGATCCCCTTCGGGGGCGAACTGAAGCTTTCTTT.

The rearrangement joins TRBV30 to TRBJ2-2; D not resolved. The V and J ends lost 0 bases and 7 bases respectively, with 9 bases between them. CDR1 and CDR2 from the germline V gene are GTSNPN and SVGIG (reference sequence). The CDR3 loop spans 13 amino acids. CDR3 residues: CAWSVLGGGELFF. CDR3 DNA sequence: TGTGCCTGGAGTGTACTGGGCGGCGGGGAGCTGTTTTTT.

This chain uses TRBV30 with TRBJ1-6, with D perhaps TRBD1 (6 bases). CDR1 is GTSNPN, CDR2 SVGIG, per germline (reference sequence). V shed 2 bases and J shed 10 bases, with 18 bases lying between them. This CDR3 contains 15 residues. The CDR3: CAWSITGTILSPLHF. The CDR3 DNA follows: TGTGCCTGGAGTATAACAGGGACAATTCTCTCACCCCTCCACTTT.

This chain links TRBV4-1 with TRBJ1-2; 9 nucleotides match TRBD1. Germline CDR1 and CDR2: MGHRA and YSYEKL. The CDR3 is 15 residues long. J was trimmed by 2 bases and V by 2 bases; bases with no gene match: 3. The CDR3 DNA is TGCGCCAGCAGCCAAACCGGACAGGGGAACTATGGCTACACCTTC. Amino acid sequence: CASSQTGQGNYGYTF.